This record covers a single T cell receptor (beta chain). The data were obtained in a study of blood T cell repertoires in COVID-19. At the level of the study: Italy, Spain and the United States were the sources of the convalescent and acute COVID-19 samples.

This table comes from immunoSEQ multiplex PCR, and its TCRdb copy is limited to in-frame clones, with some not included. In the table there are a few hundred thousand clones, 80% to 85% of which are singletons. V dropped 5 bases and J dropped 5; count of bases not matched to a gene: 4. CDR1 and CDR2 from the germline V gene are MNHEY and SMNVEV (reference sequence). The CDR3 is 14 amino acids. Cohort placement rested on clinical history that participants reported themselves. This sequence joins TRBV27 and TRBJ1-4, with TRBD1 matching over 8 bases. The clonotype originates from a woman aged 45-65 years who had recovered from COVID-19. The sequenced material came from PBMCs or T cells enriched from blood (not recorded which). The CDR3 here is CASSLRTGNEKLFF. The CDR3 DNA reads TGTGCCAGCAGTCTCAGGACAGGGAATGAAAAACTGTTTTTT.